This passage covers 20 T cell receptor beta chains from one sample sequenced in a study of cytomegalovirus exposure and HLA in healthy donors. The PCR had 60 Vbeta and 13 Jbeta primers. This table comes from immunoSEQ multiplex PCR, and its TCRdb copy is limited to in-frame clones, with some not included. In the table there are under 200,000 clones, around 78% of which are singletons. The material sequenced was PBMCs. The receptors were sampled from a woman between 40 and 50 years old in good health and CMV-seropositive.

The chain employs TRBV18 and TRBJ2-7; 8 positions agree with TRBD2. CDR3 size: 15 residues. The germline V gene has CDR1 KGHSH and CDR2 LQKENI. The trim removed 3 bases at V and 4 bases at J, leaving 8 bases unmatched. The CDR3 nucleotides read TGTGCCAGCTCACCCGGACTAGCTCCAATTTACGAGCAGTACTTC. Protein product: CASSPGLAPIYEQYF.

The genes are TRBV10-3 and TRBJ2-5; tentatively, D is TRBD2 (6 bases). Trimming removed 7 bases at V and 5 bases at J, with 14 bases between. The CDR3 runs 13 residues. The germline V gene encodes CDR1 ENHRY and CDR2 SYGVKD. The CDR3: CAITPTRAETQYF. CDR3 bases: TGTGCCATCACTCCGACTAGGGCCGAGACCCAGTACTTC.

DNA for the CDR3: TGTGCCAGCAGCTTAGTCTTAGCGGGGCGAGATACGCAGTATTTT. Translated: CASSLVLAGRDTQYF. V usage is TRBV7-2 and J usage is TRBJ2-3; 8 bases line up with TRBD2. The CDR3 runs 15 residues. Germline-derived CDR1 and CDR2 are SGHTA and FQGNSA. Unmatched junction bases numbered 5, after V lost 1 base and J lost 5 bases. Together with reference TRBV7-2 and TRBJ2-3, the CDR3 gives the full variable domain: GAGVSQSPSNKVTEKGKDVELRCDPISGHTALYWYRQSLGQGLEFLIYFQGNSAPDKSGLPSDRFSAERTGGSVSTLTIQRTQQEDSAVYLCASSLVLAGRDTQYFGPGTRLTVL.

The chain uses TRBV19 and TRBJ1-2; D gene ambiguous. Trimming removed 8 bases from V and 4 bases from J, with 17 bases in between. The germline gives CDR1 LNHDA, CDR2 SQIVND (reference sequence). This CDR3 has 14 residues. CDR3 sequence: CASRGVETVYGYTF. DNA for the CDR3: TGTGCCAGTCGCGGGGTCGAGACCGTCTATGGCTACACCTTC.

The chain links TRBV7-2 to TRBJ2-1; a weak D match, TRBD1 (6 bases). This CDR3 is built from 15 residues. Trimming left V 2 bases short and J 8 bases short, with 16 bases between. Germline assignment: CDR1 SGHTA and CDR2 FQGNSA. CDR3 loop: CASSLFWGLIDEQFF. The CDR3 DNA is TGTGCCAGCAGCTTATTCTGGGGGCTTATAGATGAGCAGTTCTTC.

The gene calls are TRBV7-8 and TRBJ1-1; 9 bases match TRBD1. The V gene's germline CDR1 is SGHVS and CDR2 FQNEAQ. V lost 3 bases to trimming and J lost 0 bases; unmatched junction nucleotides: 5. This CDR3 comprises 16 residues. CDR3 bases: TGTGCCAGCAGCTTGGGACAGGGCCTTATGAACACTGAAGCTTTCTTT. Protein product: CASSLGQGLMNTEAFF.

The J gene is TRBJ1-2, the V gene TRBV19; the D gene is possibly TRBD1 (5 bases). The CDR3 is 16 residues long. Trimming pared 2 bases from V and 5 bases from J, leaving 18 bases between. Germline CDR1 reads LNHDA; CDR2 reads SQIVND (reference sequence). CDR3 nucleotide sequence: TGTGCCAGTAGTATATTGAGCGCTCTCCGGGGGTATGGCTACACCTTC. Translation: CASSILSALRGYGYTF.

The genes are TRBV7-9 and TRBJ2-1; 7 bases map to TRBD2. V lost 8 bases to trimming and J lost 4 bases; unmatched junction nucleotides: 11. Germline CDR1 SEHNR, CDR2 FQNEAQ (reference sequence). The CDR3 loop spans 15 amino acids. This chain's CDR3 is CASEPGGTTYNEQFF. DNA of the CDR3: TGTGCCAGCGAGCCCGGGGGGACTACATACAATGAGCAGTTCTTC.

The sample holds a few counts of this clone. This chain uses TRBV11-2 with TRBJ2-3; 12 bases map to TRBD2. Germline CDR1 reads SGHAT; CDR2 reads FQNNGV. The CDR3 is 16 amino acids. V shed 5 bases and J 8 bases; nucleotides not matched to a gene: 11. CDR3 loop: CASSLEGTSGPGTQYF. CDR3 sequence (DNA): TGTGCCAGCAGCCTCGAGGGGACTAGCGGGCCGGGTACGCAGTATTTT.

The count of this clone is one. The chain has TRBV6-6 and TRBJ1-4; TRBD1 might be the D (5 bases). The CDR3 covers 16 residues. Germline CDR1 is MNHNY and CDR2 is SVGAGI (reference sequence). Between the trimmed V and J ends, which lost 0 bases and 5 bases, there was a span of 13 bases. The CDR3 DNA reads TGTGCCAGCAGTTACTCGACGGGGGGAGCGAATGAAAAACTGTTTTTT. Translation gives CASSYSTGGANEKLFF.

This clone came up a few times. The V and J genes are TRBV13 and TRBJ2-1, with unresolved D. With 5 bases removed from V and 13 bases from J, the gap between germline ends came to 15 bases. CDR3 length: 12 amino acids. Germline assignment: CDR1 PRHDT and CDR2 FYEKMQ (reference sequence). CDR3 sequence (DNA): TGTGCCAGCAGCCAACCTGAGGCCCGTCAGTTCTTC. Translation: CASSQPEARQFF.

V gene TRBV5-1 combines with J gene TRBJ1-1, with 7 bases identical to TRBD1. V was pared by 0 bases and J by 6 bases, with 2 bases of the junction left unmatched. The CDR3 spans 13 residues. In germline, CDR1 is SGHRS, CDR2 YFSETQ. The CDR3 coding sequence is TGCGCCAGCAGCTTGGCAGGGGGACCTGAAGCTTTCTTT. This sequence encodes CASSLAGGPEAFF.

V gene TRBV30 combines with J gene TRBJ1-3, with TRBD1 matching over 8 bases. This CDR3 is 14 amino acids long. V lost 5 bases to trimming and J lost 4 bases; unmatched junction nucleotides: 7. CDR1 is GTSNPN, CDR2 SVGIG, per germline (reference sequence). CDR3 sequence: CAWAGGWRGNTIYF. The DNA of the CDR3 is TGTGCCTGGGCAGGGGGCTGGAGAGGAAACACCATATATTTT.

This clone has a single count. The chain combines TRBV25-1 with TRBJ2-1; no clear D. V lost 2 bases and J lost 10, with 6 bases in between. The germline CDR1 and CDR2 sequences are MGHDK and SYGVNS. This CDR3 is 11 amino acids long. The CDR3 spells CASSEQVEQFF. The CDR3 DNA follows: TGTGCCAGCAGTGAACAGGTCGAGCAGTTCTTC.

This clone was counted a few times. The CDR3 loop reads CASSLLLTSGPGETQYF. DNA of the CDR3: TGTGCCAGCAGCCTACTCCTCACTAGCGGGCCAGGAGAGACCCAGTACTTC. This chain links TRBV7-2 with TRBJ2-5; 9 bases line up with TRBD2. CDR1 is SGHTA and CDR2 is FQGNSA in the germline V gene. This CDR3 region has 17 residues. The junction had 14 bases not matched to a gene; V was cut back by 5 bases and J by 4 bases.

This clone showed up just a few times. The chain carries TRBV6-6 and TRBJ1-2; 9 nucleotides align to TRBD1. The CDR3 is 15 amino acids. Germline CDR1 and CDR2: MNHNY and SVGAGI (reference sequence). The V gene end was trimmed by 0 bases and the J gene end by 4 bases; junction bases not matched to a gene: 3. CDR3 DNA sequence: TGTGCCAGCAGTTACTCGGACAGGGGAGGCTATGGCTACACCTTC. The encoded protein is CASSYSDRGGYGYTF.

This chain uses TRBV5-4 with TRBJ1-3; 11 positions match TRBD1. Losses at the gene ends were 4 bases for V and 4 bases for J; bases not matched to a gene: 7. The CDR3 sequence is 16 residues long. Germline V gene data show CDR1 as SGHNT and CDR2 as YYREEE (reference sequence). The CDR3 loop is CASSPDRGRSGNTIYF. CDR3 nucleotides: TGTGCCAGCAGCCCGGACAGGGGGCGCTCAGGAAACACCATATATTTT. Drawing the rest from reference TRBV5-4 and TRBJ1-3, the complete variable domain is ETGVTQSPTHLIKTRGQQVTLRCSSQSGHNTVSWYQQALGQGPQFIFQYYREEENGRGNFPPRFSGLQFPNYSSELNVNALELDDSALYLCASSPDRGRSGNTIYFGEGSWLTVV.

This clone was picked up a small number of times. V gene TRBV5-1 combines with J gene TRBJ2-1; the match to TRBD2 covers 7 bases. Germline V gene sequence: CDR1 SGHRS, CDR2 YFSETQ. This CDR3 is 14 amino acids long. Losses at the gene ends were 4 bases for V and 6 bases for J; bases not matched to a gene: 7. CDR3 in amino acids: CASSTGTNLNEQFF. CDR3 DNA: TGCGCCAGCAGCACCGGGACTAACCTCAATGAGCAGTTCTTC.

This clone was seen once. The V call is TRBV11-2, the J call TRBJ2-7; TRBD1 matches 9 bases. CDR1 and CDR2 (germline): SGHAT, FQNNGV. J lost 4 bases, V lost 8 bases, and 6 bases had no gene match. This CDR3 contains 13 residues. The CDR3 loop reads CASARDRVYEQYF. The CDR3 nucleotides read TGTGCCAGCGCTCGGGACAGGGTTTACGAGCAGTACTTC.

V is TRBV28 and J is TRBJ2-1, with 7 bases fitting TRBD1. The J segment lost 6 bases and the V segment lost 5 bases, leaving 10 bases of the junction unmatched. Germline CDR1 reads MDHEN; CDR2 reads SYDVKM. There are 15 residues in the CDR3. The CDR3 nucleotides are TGTGCCAGCAGTCCCCAGGGGGACCTCGGCAATGAGCAGTTCTTC. It translates to CASSPQGDLGNEQFF.